Below are 9 T cell receptor beta chains sequenced from a single sample in a study of immune evolution from preneoplasia to lung adenocarcinoma. Here immunoSEQ multiplex PCR was the method, and the copy in TCRdb shows in-frame clones only, minus some. This sample has over 11,000 clones, with 80% to 90% found just once. The specimen sequenced was FFPE minimally invasive lung adenocarcinoma tissue. The receptor set was obtained from a person between 65 and 79 years old with lung adenocarcinoma.

The J gene is TRBJ2-5, the V gene TRBV28; no reliable D call. The J call may be faulty, since TRBJ2-7 better matches the DNA end. CDR1 and CDR2 (germline): MDHEN, SYDVKM. This CDR3 has 12 residues. The DNA for the CDR3 is TGTGCCAGCTGTGGGAAACCCTACGAGCAGTACTTC. It encodes CASCGKPYEQYF.

The genes are TRBV12-5 and TRBJ2-2, with 8 bases that match TRBD1. V shed 3 bases and J 6 bases; nucleotides not matched to a gene: 6. The CDR3 loop spans 15 amino acids. CDR1 LGHNT and CDR2 FRNRAP come from the germline V gene. The CDR3 DNA reads as TGTGCTAGTGGTTTTCCAGGACAGGGTGCCGGGGAGCTGTTTTTT. It specifies CASGFPGQGAGELFF.

This chain joins TRBV7-3 and TRBJ2-3; unclear D gene. This CDR3 region has 13 residues. Trimming pared 3 bases from V and 1 base from J, leaving 5 bases between. Germline V CDR1 and CDR2: SGHTA, FQGTGA. For the CDR3, the DNA is TGTGCCAGCAGCTTTAAAGGCACAGATACGCAGTATTTT. Translated, it gives CASSFKGTDTQYF.

The rearrangement uses TRBV19 and TRBJ1-6; 7 nucleotides line up with TRBD1. The CDR3 runs to 17 residues. CDR1 is LNHDA, CDR2 SQIVND, per germline (reference sequence). The J segment lost 9 bases and the V segment lost 9 bases, leaving 20 bases of the junction unmatched. The DNA of the CDR3 is TGTGCCAGCACGACAGGGAACTTGGGATATAATACTTCACCCCTCCACTTT. Translating it yields CASTTGNLGYNTSPLHF.

The J gene is TRBJ1-4, the V gene TRBV19, with 9 bases that match TRBD1. Germline-derived CDR1 and CDR2 are LNHDA and SQIVND (reference sequence). The J segment lost 7 bases and the V segment lost 3 bases, leaving 3 bases of the junction unmatched. The CDR3 runs 14 residues. CDR3 loop: CASSIGTGPEKLFF. In nucleotides, the CDR3 is TGTGCCAGTAGTATCGGGACAGGGCCTGAAAAACTGTTTTTT. Full variable domain (rest looked up from reference TRBV19 and TRBJ1-4): DGGITQSPKYLFRKEGQNVTLSCEQNLNHDAMYWYRQDPGQGLRLIYYSQIVNDFQKGDIAEGYSVSREKKESFPLTVTSAQKNPTAFYLCASSIGTGPEKLFFGSGTQLSVL.

This chain links TRBV15 with TRBJ1-2, with 7 bases matching TRBD1. The CDR3 has 13 amino acids. The trim removed 3 bases at V and 4 bases at J, leaving 2 bases unmatched. The germline gives CDR1 LNHNV, CDR2 YYDKDF (reference sequence). CDR3 protein: CATSRAGGYGYTF. As DNA, the CDR3 is TGTGCCACCAGCAGGGCAGGGGGCTATGGCTACACCTTC.

V gene TRBV28 combines with J gene TRBJ1-1; the D gene is possibly TRBD1 (5 bases). The ends were cut back, 7 bases at V and 5 bases at J, with 14 bases in the middle. The CDR3 contains 13 residues. Germline V gives CDR1 MDHEN, CDR2 SYDVKM. The CDR3 coding sequence is TGTGCCAGCACCCCGGGGGGGGAAACTGAAGCTTTCTTT. This sequence encodes CASTPGGETEAFF.

This clone was seen a handful of times. The chain has TRBV7-9 and TRBJ2-1; 8 positions match TRBD1. CDR3 length: 14 amino acids. V lost 4 bases, J lost 7 bases, and 6 bases stayed unmatched. Per the germline V gene, CDR1 is SEHNR and CDR2 is FQNEAQ (reference sequence). CDR3 coding DNA: TGTGCCAGCAGCTCTAGACAGGGGAGGAATGAGCAGTTCTTC. This sequence encodes CASSSRQGRNEQFF.

This clone came up once. The chain is built from TRBV5-1 and TRBJ2-5; D is undetermined. There are 13 residues in the CDR3. CDR1 and CDR2 from the germline V gene are SGHRS and YFSETQ. The V end was cut by 1 base, the J end by 4 bases, with 8 bases between. This CDR3 reads CASSLSLGETQYF. CDR3 DNA: TGCGCCAGCAGCTTGTCATTGGGAGAGACCCAGTACTTC. The whole variable domain, filled in from reference TRBV5-1 and TRBJ2-5, reads KAGVTQTPRYLIKTRGQQVTLSCSPISGHRSVSWYQQTPGQGLQFLFEYFSETQRNKGNFPGRFSGRQFSNSRSEMNVSTLELGDSALYLCASSLSLGETQYFGPGTRLLVL.